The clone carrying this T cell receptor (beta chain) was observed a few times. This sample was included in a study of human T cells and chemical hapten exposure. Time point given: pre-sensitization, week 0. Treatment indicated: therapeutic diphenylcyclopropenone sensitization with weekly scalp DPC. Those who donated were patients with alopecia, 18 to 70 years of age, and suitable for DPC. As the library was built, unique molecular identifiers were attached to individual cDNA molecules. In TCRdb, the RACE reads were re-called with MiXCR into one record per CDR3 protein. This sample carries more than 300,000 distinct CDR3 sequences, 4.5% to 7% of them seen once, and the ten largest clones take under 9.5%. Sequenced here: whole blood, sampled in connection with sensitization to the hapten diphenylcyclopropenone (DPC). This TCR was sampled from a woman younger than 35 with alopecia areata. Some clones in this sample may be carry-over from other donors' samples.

The CDR3 here is CASTERTGGSYEQYF. CDR3 nucleotide sequence: TGTGCCAGCACCGAAAGGACAGGGGGCTCCTACGAGCAGTACTTC. The chain links TRBV2 to TRBJ2-7, with 10 positions matching TRBD1. Germline V lookup: CDR1 SNHLY, CDR2 FYNNEI. After removal of 7 bases from V and 0 bases from J, the junction contained 6 bases not matched to a gene. The CDR3 contains 15 residues.